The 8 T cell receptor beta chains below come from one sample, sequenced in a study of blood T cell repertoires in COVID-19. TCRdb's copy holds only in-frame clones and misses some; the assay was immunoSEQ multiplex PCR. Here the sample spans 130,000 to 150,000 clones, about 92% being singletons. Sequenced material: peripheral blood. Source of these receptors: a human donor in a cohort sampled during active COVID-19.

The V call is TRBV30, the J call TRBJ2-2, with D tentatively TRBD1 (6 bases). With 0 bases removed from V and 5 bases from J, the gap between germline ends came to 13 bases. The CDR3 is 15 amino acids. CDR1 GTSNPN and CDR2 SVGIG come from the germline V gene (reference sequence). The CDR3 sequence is CAWSVSPTGTGELFF. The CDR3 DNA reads TGTGCCTGGAGTGTATCCCCTACAGGGACCGGGGAGCTGTTTTTT.

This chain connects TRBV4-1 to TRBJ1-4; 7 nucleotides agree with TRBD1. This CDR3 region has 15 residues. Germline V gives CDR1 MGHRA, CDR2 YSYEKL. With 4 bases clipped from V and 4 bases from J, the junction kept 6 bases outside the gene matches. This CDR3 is CASSRWTGLNEKLFF. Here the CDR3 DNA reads TGCGCCAGCAGCCGCTGGACAGGCCTTAATGAAAAACTGTTTTTT.

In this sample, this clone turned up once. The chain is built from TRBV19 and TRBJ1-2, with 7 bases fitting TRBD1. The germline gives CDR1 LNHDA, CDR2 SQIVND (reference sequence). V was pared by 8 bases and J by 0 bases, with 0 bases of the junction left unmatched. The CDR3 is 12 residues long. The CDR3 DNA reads TGTGCCAGTCAGGGGGCTAACTATGGCTACACCTTC. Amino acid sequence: CASQGANYGYTF.

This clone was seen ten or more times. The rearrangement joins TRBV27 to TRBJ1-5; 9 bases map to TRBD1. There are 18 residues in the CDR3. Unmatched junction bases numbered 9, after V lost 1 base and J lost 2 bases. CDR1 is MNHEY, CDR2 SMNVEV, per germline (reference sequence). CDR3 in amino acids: CASSLFSQGAPGNQPQHF. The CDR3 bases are TGTGCCAGCAGTTTATTCTCACAGGGGGCGCCGGGCAATCAGCCCCAGCATTTT.

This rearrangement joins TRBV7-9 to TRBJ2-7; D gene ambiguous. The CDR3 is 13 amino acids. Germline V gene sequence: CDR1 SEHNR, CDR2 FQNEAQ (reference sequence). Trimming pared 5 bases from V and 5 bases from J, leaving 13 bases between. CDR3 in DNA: TGTGCCAGCAGCCCTCTTCCAAGCGACGAGCAGTACTTC. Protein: CASSPLPSDEQYF.

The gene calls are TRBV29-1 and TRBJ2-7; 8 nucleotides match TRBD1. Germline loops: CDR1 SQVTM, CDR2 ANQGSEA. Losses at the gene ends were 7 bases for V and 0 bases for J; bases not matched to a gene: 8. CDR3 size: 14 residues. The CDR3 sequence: CSGTGGAPSYEQYF. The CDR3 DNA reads TGCAGCGGCACAGGGGGTGCACCCTCCTACGAGCAGTACTTC.

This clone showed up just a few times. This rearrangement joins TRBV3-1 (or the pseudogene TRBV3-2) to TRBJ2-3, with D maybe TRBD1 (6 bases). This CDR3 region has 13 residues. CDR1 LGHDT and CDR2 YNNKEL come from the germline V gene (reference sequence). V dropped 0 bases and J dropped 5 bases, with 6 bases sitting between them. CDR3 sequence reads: CASSQEGGDTQYF. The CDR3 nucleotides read TGTGCCAGCAGCCAAGAAGGGGGAGATACGCAGTATTTT.

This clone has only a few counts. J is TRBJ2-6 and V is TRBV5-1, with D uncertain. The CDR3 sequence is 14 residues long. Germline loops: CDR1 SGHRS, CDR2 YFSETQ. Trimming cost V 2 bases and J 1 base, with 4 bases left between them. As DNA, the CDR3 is TGCGCCAGCAGCTTCCGGTCTGGGGCCAACGTCCTGACTTTC. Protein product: CASSFRSGANVLTF.